The entry below describes one T cell receptor (beta chain). The antigen is unknown. Time point meaning: late sampling 161 to 241 days after vaccination in three convalescent patients. The treatment here: approximately nine-day PBMC culture with coronavirus spike peptide pools or control peptides (ViraFEST assay). ViraFEST relied on peptide pools to expand antigen-specific T cells; the TCRs were sequenced afterward. The Oncomine TCR Beta short-read assay generated sequence data from the DNA of cultured CD4+ T cells. One entry per CDR3 protein results from TCRdb running MiXCR on the PCR reads. The table shows more than 25,000 distinct CDR3 sequences, with roughly a third occurring only once. V trimming: 4 bases; J trimming: 2 bases; junction bases outside the gene matches: 3. The CDR3 spans 14 residues. In germline, CDR1 is KGHDR, CDR2 SFDVKD. This entry comes from a study of vaccination and CD4 T cells after COVID-19. On the study more broadly: Post-vaccine sampling followed dose two by a median roughly 65 days (range 14 to 241). The cells in question were stimulated using overlapping spike peptides derived from SARS-CoV-2, HCoV-NL63, HCoV-OC43 and HCoV-229E. Regarding the study as a whole: Vaccine-specific clones numbering 304 of 307 showed spike mono-reactivity in convalescent patients.

The sequence was collected from a human donor who had recovered from COVID-19. The genes are TRBV24-1 and TRBJ2-7, with TRBD1 matching 8 bases. The source was CD4+ T cells from blood, cultured in vitro, collected about 7 months after SARS-CoV-2 vaccination. CDR3 DNA sequence: TGTGCCACCAGTGACACGGACAGGGCCTACGAGCAGTACTTC. Amino acid sequence: CATSDTDRAYEQYF.